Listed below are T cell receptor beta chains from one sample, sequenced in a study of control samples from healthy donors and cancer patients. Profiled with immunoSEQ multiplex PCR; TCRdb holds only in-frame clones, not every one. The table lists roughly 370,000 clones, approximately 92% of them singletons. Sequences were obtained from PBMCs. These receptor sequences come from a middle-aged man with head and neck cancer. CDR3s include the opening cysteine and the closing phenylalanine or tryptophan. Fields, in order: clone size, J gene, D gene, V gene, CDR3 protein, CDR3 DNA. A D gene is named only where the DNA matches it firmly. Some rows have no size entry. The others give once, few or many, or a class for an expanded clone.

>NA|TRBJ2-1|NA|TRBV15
CATSRDLGTSRYNEQFF
TGTGCCACCAGCAGAGATCTCGGGACTTCCCGCTACAATGAGCAGTTCTTC
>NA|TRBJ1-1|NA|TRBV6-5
CASSPERWTEAFF
TGTGCCAGCAGTCCAGAAAGGTGGACTGAAGCTTTCTTT
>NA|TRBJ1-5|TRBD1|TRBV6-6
CASSHRAGGISNQPQHF
TGTGCCAGCAGTCACAGGGCAGGGGGTATTAGCAATCAGCCCCAGCATTTT
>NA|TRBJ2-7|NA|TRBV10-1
CASSEDRHEQYF
TGCGCCAGCAGTGAGGACAGGCACGAGCAGTACTTC
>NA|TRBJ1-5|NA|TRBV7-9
CASSSGGGNQPQHF
TGTGCCAGCAGCTCGGGGGGAGGCAATCAGCCCCAGCATTTT
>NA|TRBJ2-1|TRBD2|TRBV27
CASSSGTSGRRYEQFF
TGTGCCAGCAGTTCGGGGACTAGCGGGAGGAGGTATGAGCAGTTCTTC
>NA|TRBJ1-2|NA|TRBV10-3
CAISEDLIRYGYTF
TGTGCCATCAGTGAGGACTTGATTCGCTATGGCTACACCTTC
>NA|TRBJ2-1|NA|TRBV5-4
CASTTGRGSYNEQFF
TGTGCCAGCACTACGGGACGGGGTTCCTACAATGAGCAGTTCTTC
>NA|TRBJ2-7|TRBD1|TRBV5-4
CASSLGPRTGDYEQYF
TGTGCCAGCAGCTTGGGGCCCCGGACAGGGGATTACGAGCAGTACTTC
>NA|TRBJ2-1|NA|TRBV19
CASSGPGKNEQFF
TGTGCCAGTAGTGGGCCAGGCAAAAATGAGCAGTTCTTC
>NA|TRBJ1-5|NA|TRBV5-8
CASSLWGGNQPQHF
TGTGCCAGCAGCTTGTGGGGTGGCAATCAGCCCCAGCATTTT
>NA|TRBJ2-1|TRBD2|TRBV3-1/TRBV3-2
CASSHGGGGRSYNEQFF
TGTGCCAGCAGCCATGGCGGGGGCGGGAGGTCCTACAATGAGCAGTTCTTC
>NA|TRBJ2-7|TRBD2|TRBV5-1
CASSLEGTSGAGYEQYF
TGCGCCAGCAGCTTGGAGGGGACTAGCGGGGCGGGTTACGAGCAGTACTTC
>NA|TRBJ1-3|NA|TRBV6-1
CASSEAATGGGNTIYF
TGTGCCAGCAGTGAAGCCGCCACCGGCGGTGGAAACACCATATATTTT
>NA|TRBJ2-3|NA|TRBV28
CASRDLGSGRSTLTDTQYF
TGTGCCAGCAGGGACCTAGGGAGCGGCCGCTCGACGCTCACAGATACGCAGTATTTT
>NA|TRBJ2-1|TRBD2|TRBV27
CASNAGTSGIDEQFF
TGTGCCAGCAACGCCGGGACTAGCGGGATCGATGAGCAGTTCTTC
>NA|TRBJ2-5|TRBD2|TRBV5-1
CASSFSRDYATQYF
TGCGCCAGCAGCTTTTCCCGGGACTACGCGACCCAGTACTTC
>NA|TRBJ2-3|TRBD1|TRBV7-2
CASSSPDRVYPDTQYF
TGTGCCAGCAGCTCTCCGGACAGGGTCTATCCAGATACGCAGTATTTT
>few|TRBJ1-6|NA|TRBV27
CASSLYTGQNSPLHF
TGTGCCAGCAGTTTATATACAGGGCAAAATTCACCCCTCCACTTT
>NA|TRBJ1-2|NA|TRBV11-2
CASSPGFIPNYGYTF
TGTGCCAGCAGCCCAGGTTTCATACCTAACTATGGCTACACCTTC
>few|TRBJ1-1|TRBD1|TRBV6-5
CASRTDDRGNTEAFF
TGTGCCAGCAGGACCGACGACAGGGGGAACACTGAAGCTTTCTTT
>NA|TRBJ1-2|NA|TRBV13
CASSKTAGPRNYGYTF
TGTGCCAGCAGCAAGACCGCGGGACCACGAAACTATGGCTACACCTTC
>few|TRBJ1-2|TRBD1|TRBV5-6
CASITAGGVGYGYTF
TGTGCCAGCATCACCGCAGGGGGAGTCGGCTATGGCTACACCTTC